The present TCR beta chain was sequenced within a study of shared clonotypes between healthy human individuals (dated by TCRdb to the early 2020s). Describing the broader study: Three men and a couple of women, aged 18 to 49 years, made up the cohort. Per donor, three plates each were used for CD4 naive and CD4 memory, two for CD8 naive, and one for CD8 memory. To estimate repertoire size and how much clonotypes are shared between individuals, the study performed deep sequencing of blood TCR repertoires from about 5 healthy adults. To increase sequencing depth and limit assay-specific biases, TCR repertoire library preparation and sequencing were carried out by different laboratories using diverse techniques. Each donor's leukapheresis produced roughly between about 0.85 and 10 billion PBMCs.

V loses 5 bases of germline sequence and J loses 6 bases, and the interval between the two ends is 15 bases. The CDR1 and CDR2 encoded by the germline V gene (reference sequence) are SSHAT and FNYEAQ. From the cysteine up to the phenylalanine, the CDR3 has a length of 14 residues. The read is trimmed to its CDR3 DNA, 42 bases read in frame from base 1. The research as a whole found: Sampling was restricted to blood, and TCR repertoires in tissue are likely to differ from TCR repertoires in blood. Incomplete sequencing was indicated by rarefaction of sorted-subset datasets, despite the large sequencing depth. Pairwise subsampling led to the expectation that sequencing depth would affect the degree of clonotype sharing among donors. Compared with non-shared clonotypes, clonotypes shared by all four sorted-subset donors had higher generation probabilities. The genetic and exposure-history diversity represented was limited by the small number of donors. Naive subsets generally had larger estimated clonotype richness than memory subsets did. Sharing across several donors was observed for approximately 5% of naive CD4, 3% to 4% of naive CD8, over 2% of memory CD4, and 0.4% of memory CD8 clonotypes.

TCR CDR3 regions were amplified from genomic DNA by multiplex PCR using the deep immunoSEQ assay. Extracted genomic DNA from each cell subset was spread evenly across all wells of several immunoSEQ 96-well plates, with each plate serving as a replicate. For sorted subsets, around 200 ng genomic DNA, equal to some 30,000 T cell genomes, was loaded into each replicate PCR. Purified libraries were quantified with a Qubit 3.0 fluorometer, sized on a Bioanalyzer 2100, and re-quantified with the KAPA Library Quantification kit. A separate single-read 150-cycle Illumina NextSeq 550 flow cell was used to sequence each immunoSEQ 96-well plate. In the source study's methods: Because only junctional sequences without quality scores were contained in the immunoSEQ output, filtering matching that applied to full-length reads could not be performed. To assign V/J genes and CDR3, sequences were annotated against IMGT germline references using PyIR, a Python wrapper for IgBLAST v1.9. Any read was removed if the V/J assignment was weak (E-value above 1e-6), the CDR3 was missing, or the read contained stop codons, out-of-frame junctions, or ambiguous translated residues. V3J clonotypes were defined as sequences sharing the same inferred V gene, J gene, and CDR3 amino acid sequence. Percentage overlap between repertoires was calculated by dividing the number of shared unique clonotypes by the size of the smaller repertoire. Repertoire richness was assessed with RTK rarefaction, the Chao1 estimator, and Recon v2.1 estimates of unobserved clonotypes. Generation probabilities were computed with OLGA for all TCRbeta clonotypes obtained by the gDNA method from a handful of donors. TCRdb re-hosts the immuneACCESS table, in-frame sequences only. Its copies lack some clones; in the studies checked, an unresolved V gene accounts for under half of them, and the cause for the rest is not known. V, J and clone size are those of that table, while D and trimming were read from the DNA. This sample lists hundreds of thousands of clones; 85% to 95% were detected once. About 0.11% of the sample is in the top ten clones.

CD8 naive samples consisted of CD45RO-negative cells that were positively selected for CCR7, yielding a CD45RA+CCR7+ population without TemRA cells. Donors were healthy HIV-negative adults with no recently reported acute infections or vaccinations. Only Caucasian adults living in Nashville, Tennessee, USA were represented among the donors. Blood was obtained by leukapheresis, after which PBMCs were separated by Ficoll-Histopaque density gradient centrifugation and cryopreserved in liquid nitrogen vapor phase. Purity and quantity of every magnetically sorted T cell population were checked by analytical flow cytometry. From each sorted fraction, genomic DNA was isolated and quantified by UV absorbance on a Nanodrop 2000c. With regard to this clone: Its antigen specificity is not known. No base-level quality is on record; no much larger clone is a single base apart.

The material sequenced was naive CD8+ T cells sorted from blood. The sample's cell subset or site label is to be understood as: CD45RA+CCR7+. The rearranged chain carries TRBV7-7 and TRBJ2-3, with a weak D call of TRBD2 (6 bases match). This TCR was recovered from a woman in her 30s in good health. The CDR3 reads as follows: CASSPGGSPDTQYF. The nucleotide sequence reads as follows: TGTGCCAGCAGCCCCGGGGGTAGCCCGGATACGCAGTATTTT.